One sample yielded the 5 T cell receptor beta chains listed below, sequenced in a study of CD8+ T cells in alopecia areata. Sequencing used cDNA as its template, made by extracting RNA and reverse transcribing it. Data came from immunoSEQ multiplex PCR; TCRdb stores just in-frame clones and leaves some out. The profile covers around 140,000 clones, with about nine tenths appearing a single time and more than 12% taken by the ten largest. This specimen was CD8+ T cells sorted from blood, taken at week 0. The receptors originated from a human donor with alopecia areata.

CDR3 bases: TGTGCCAGCACCACAGGGATCACCGGGGAGCTGTTTTTT. Translation gives CASTTGITGELFF. The J gene is TRBJ2-2, the V gene TRBV6-5, with D possibly TRBD1 on 6 matching bases. CDR1 is MNHEY, CDR2 SVGAGI, per germline. The CDR3 is 13 residues long. The V and J ends lost 7 bases and 4 bases respectively, with 10 bases between them.

This clone was found a few times. This rearrangement joins TRBV29-1 to TRBJ1-4, with 7 positions matching TRBD1. V lost 3 bases to trimming and J lost 5 bases; unmatched junction nucleotides: 6. The CDR3 is 14 amino acids. From germline, CDR1 is SQVTM and CDR2 ANQGSEA. The CDR3 region has the DNA TGCAGCGTTGATCAAGGGGGCGAGAATGAAAAACTGTTTTTT. Translation: CSVDQGGENEKLFF.

The chain recombines TRBV5-1 with TRBJ2-3; D is perhaps TRBD1 or TRBD2 (5 bases each). This CDR3 has 16 amino acids. V lost 1 base and J 0 bases, leaving 12 bases between the germline ends. In germline, CDR1 is SGHRS, CDR2 YFSETQ. The CDR3 DNA sequence: TGCGCCAGCAGCTTGCGGGACCTAGTTAGCACAGATACGCAGTATTTT. This translates into CASSLRDLVSTDTQYF.

The V call is TRBV29-1, the J call TRBJ2-3, with a tentative D call TRBD1 (5 bases). V was cut by 7 bases and J by 2 bases, with 13 bases left in between. Germline values: CDR1 SQVTM, CDR2 ANQGSEA. The CDR3 contains 13 residues. CDR3 nucleotide sequence: TGCAGCGACAAAGACAGAAACACAGATACGCAGTATTTT. Its translation: CSDKDRNTDTQYF.

J is TRBJ2-5 and V is TRBV27; 7 bases are shared with TRBD2. The CDR3 runs 14 residues. The ends lost 6 bases at V and 3 bases at J; junction bases unmatched: 7. CDR1 MNHEY and CDR2 SMNVEV come from the germline V gene (reference sequence). The CDR3 spells CASRPGLSKETQYF. The CDR3 DNA is TGTGCCAGCAGGCCGGGACTATCAAAAGAGACCCAGTACTTC.